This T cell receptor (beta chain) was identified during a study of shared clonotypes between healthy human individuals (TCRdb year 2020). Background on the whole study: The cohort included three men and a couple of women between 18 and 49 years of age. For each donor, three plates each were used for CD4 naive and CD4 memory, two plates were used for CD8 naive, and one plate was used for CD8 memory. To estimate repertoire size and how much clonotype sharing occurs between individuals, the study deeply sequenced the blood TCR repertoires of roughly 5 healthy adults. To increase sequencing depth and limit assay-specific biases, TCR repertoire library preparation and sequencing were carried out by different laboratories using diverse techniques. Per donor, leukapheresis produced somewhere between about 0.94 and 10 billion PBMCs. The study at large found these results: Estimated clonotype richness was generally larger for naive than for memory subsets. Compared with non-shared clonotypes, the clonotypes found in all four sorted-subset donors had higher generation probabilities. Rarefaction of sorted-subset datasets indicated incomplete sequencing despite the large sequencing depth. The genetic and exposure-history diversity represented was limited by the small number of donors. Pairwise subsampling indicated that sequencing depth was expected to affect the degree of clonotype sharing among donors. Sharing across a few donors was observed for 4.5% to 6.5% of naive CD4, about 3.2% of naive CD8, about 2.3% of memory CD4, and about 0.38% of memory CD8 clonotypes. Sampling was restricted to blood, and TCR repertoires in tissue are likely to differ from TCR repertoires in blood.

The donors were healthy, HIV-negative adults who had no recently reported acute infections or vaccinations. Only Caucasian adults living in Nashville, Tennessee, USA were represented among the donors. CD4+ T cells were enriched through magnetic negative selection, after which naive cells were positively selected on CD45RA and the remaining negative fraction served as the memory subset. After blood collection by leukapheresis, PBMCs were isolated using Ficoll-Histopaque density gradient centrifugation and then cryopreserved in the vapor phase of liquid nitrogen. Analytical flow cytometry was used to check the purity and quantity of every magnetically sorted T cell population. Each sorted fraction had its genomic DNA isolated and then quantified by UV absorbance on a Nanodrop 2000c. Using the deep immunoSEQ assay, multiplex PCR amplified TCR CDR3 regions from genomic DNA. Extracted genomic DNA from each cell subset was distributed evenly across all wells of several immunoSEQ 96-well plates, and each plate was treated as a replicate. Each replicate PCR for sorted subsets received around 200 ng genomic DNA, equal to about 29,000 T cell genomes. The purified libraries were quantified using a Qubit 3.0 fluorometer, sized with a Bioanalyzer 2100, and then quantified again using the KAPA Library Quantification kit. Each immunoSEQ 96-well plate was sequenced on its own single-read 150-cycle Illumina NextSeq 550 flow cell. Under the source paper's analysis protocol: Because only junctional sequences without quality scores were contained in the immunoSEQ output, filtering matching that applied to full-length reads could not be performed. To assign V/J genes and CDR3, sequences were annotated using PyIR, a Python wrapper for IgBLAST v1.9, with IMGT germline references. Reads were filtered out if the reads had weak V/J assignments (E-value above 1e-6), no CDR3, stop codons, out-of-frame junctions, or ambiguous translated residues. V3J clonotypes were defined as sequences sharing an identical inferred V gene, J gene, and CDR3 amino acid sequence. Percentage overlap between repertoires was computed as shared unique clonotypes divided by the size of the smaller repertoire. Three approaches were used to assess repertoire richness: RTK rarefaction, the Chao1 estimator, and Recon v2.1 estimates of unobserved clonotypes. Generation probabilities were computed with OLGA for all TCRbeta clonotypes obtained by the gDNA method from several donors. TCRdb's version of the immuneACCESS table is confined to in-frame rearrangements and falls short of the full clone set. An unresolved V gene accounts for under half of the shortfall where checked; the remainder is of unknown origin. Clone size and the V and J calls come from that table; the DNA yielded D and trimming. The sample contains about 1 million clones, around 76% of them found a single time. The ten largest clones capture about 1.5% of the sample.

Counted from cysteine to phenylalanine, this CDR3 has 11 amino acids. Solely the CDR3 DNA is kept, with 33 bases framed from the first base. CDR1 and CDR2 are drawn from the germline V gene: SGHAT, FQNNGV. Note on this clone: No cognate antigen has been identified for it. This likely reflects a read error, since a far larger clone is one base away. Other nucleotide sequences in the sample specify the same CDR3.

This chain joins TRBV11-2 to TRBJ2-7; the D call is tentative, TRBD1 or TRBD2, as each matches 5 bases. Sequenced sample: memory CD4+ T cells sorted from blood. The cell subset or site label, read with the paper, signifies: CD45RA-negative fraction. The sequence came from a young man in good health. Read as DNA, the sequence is TGCGCCAGCAGCTCGGGACCAGAGCAGTACTTC. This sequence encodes CASSSGPEQYF.